Listed here are 17 T cell receptor beta chains from one sample, sequenced in a study of T cells in women clearing cervical HPV infection. Here immunoSEQ multiplex PCR was the method, and the copy in TCRdb shows in-frame clones only, minus some. With tens of thousands of clones in the sample, the ten largest clones hold 8% to 10%. The sequenced sample consisted of blood buffy coat. The receptors were gathered from a woman aged 18 to 75 with a cervical HPV16 infection that either progressed to CIN3+ or cleared (not recorded which).

About this clone: The read terminates 3 residues before the CDR3 end, so the remaining end is supplied by the germline J gene. The chain combines TRBV29-1 with TRBJ2-1; possibly TRBD2 for D (5 bases). Germline CDR1 and CDR2: SQVTM and ANQGSEA. The CDR3 has 15 residues. Trimming removed 4 bases at V and 3 bases at J, with 16 bases between. The CDR3 bases that were read are TGCAGCGTTGCCTTCGGGGTTGCCGTCTACAATGAG. This encodes CSVAFGVAVYNE. The entire CDR3 is CSVAFGVAVYNEQFF.

About this clone: The CDR3 end is not reached by the read, which stops 3 residues before it; the germline J gene fills it in. This chain links TRBV18 with TRBJ1-1, with 8 positions matching TRBD1. V was clipped by 5 bases and J by 4 bases; unmatched bases: 3. The CDR3 has 13 residues. Germline CDR1 is KGHSH and CDR2 is LQKENI. Incomplete CDR3 DNA: TGTGCCAGCTCAACCGACAGGGGCACTGAA. Translated: CASSTDRGTE. The full CDR3 protein reads CASSTDRGTEAFF.

This clone shows up as medium-sized by frequency. Coverage ceases 3 residues before the CDR3 finishes, and the germline J gene fills in the end. The chain combines TRBV2 with TRBJ2-3; TRBD2 aligns across 11 bases. Germline V gives CDR1 SNHLY, CDR2 FYNNEI. The V and J ends lost 4 bases and 0 bases, in that order; junction bases with no gene match: 0. The CDR3 has 15 residues. The CDR3 here is CASSGLAGSTDTQYF. CDR3 DNA (partial): TGTGCCAGCAGTGGACTAGCGGGGAGCACAGATACG.

As for this clone: Coverage ceases 3 residues before the CDR3 finishes, and the germline J gene fills in the end. The chain joins TRBV5-1 to TRBJ2-3, with D perhaps TRBD1 or TRBD2 (6 bases each). With 4 bases removed from V and 0 bases from J, the gap between germline ends came to 15 bases. The CDR3 loop spans 16 amino acids. Germline-derived CDR1 and CDR2 are SGHRS and YFSETQ. CDR3 sequence: CASSLQGGSSTDTQYF. The part of the CDR3 DNA that was read is TGCGCCAGCAGCCTACAGGGAGGTTCTAGCACAGATACG.

A note on this clone: The CDR3 is cut off 3 residues early in the read; its end comes from the germline J gene. The chain employs TRBV7-9 and TRBJ2-7; D is possibly TRBD1 (6 bases). V was clipped by 6 bases and J by 4 bases, with 13 bases between them. This CDR3 is 13 amino acids long. The germline gives CDR1 SEHNR, CDR2 FQNEAQ (reference sequence). CDR3 sequence: CASRWGPAYEQYF. Incomplete CDR3 DNA: TGTGCCAGCAGGTGGGGGCCAGCATACGAG.

As to this clone: The read halts 3 residues ahead of the CDR3 end, with the missing end drawn from the germline J gene. V is TRBV7-9 and J is TRBJ2-7; a possible D gene is TRBD1 (6 bases). The CDR3 sequence is 13 residues long. The germline V and J ends were trimmed by 7 bases and 2 bases, with 12 bases remaining between them. Germline V gene data show CDR1 as SEHNR and CDR2 as FQNEAQ (reference sequence). CDR3 bases read: TGTGCCAGCAAGTGGGGACAAGCCTACGAG. Protein: CASKWGQAYE. The entire CDR3 protein is CASKWGQAYEQYF.

A note on this clone: Read coverage stops 3 residues before the CDR3 terminus; the germline J gene supplies the remainder. J is TRBJ2-7 and V is TRBV7-8; 11 bases line up with TRBD2. The CDR3 covers 15 residues. The germline V gene has CDR1 SGHVS and CDR2 FQNEAQ. V gave up 8 bases and J gave up 1 base; unmatched junction bases: 7. This CDR3 reads CASLTGTSGSYEQYF. CDR3 bases read: TGTGCCAGCCTTACCGGGACTAGCGGTTCCTACGAG.

The sequenced CDR3 bases are TGTGCCAGCCAACAGGGACTAGCGGGACCCCTAACC. Amino acids: CASQQGLAGPLT. The complete CDR3 reads CASQQGLAGPLTQYF. This rearrangement joins TRBV6-2 or TRBV6-3 to TRBJ2-5; 13 bases align to TRBD2. The read finishes 3 residues shy of the CDR3 end, and the germline J gene is used to complete it. Germline-derived CDR1 and CDR2 are MNHEY and SVGEGT. The CDR3 is 15 residues long.

As regards this clone: The read is 3 residues too short to cover the CDR3 end, so that end is filled in from the germline J gene. The V gene is TRBV20-1, the J gene TRBJ2-7; TRBD2 aligns across 8 bases. CDR3 length: 16 amino acids. Germline loops: CDR1 DFQATT, CDR2 SNEGSKA (reference sequence). The junction had 13 bases not matched to a gene; V was cut back by 0 bases and J by 6 bases. The CDR3 sequence: CSARDPGRGALSEQYF. The sequenced part of the CDR3 DNA is TGCAGTGCTAGAGATCCGGGGCGGGGGGCCCTCTCCGAG.

With respect to this clone: The read finishes 3 residues shy of the CDR3 end, and the germline J gene is used to complete it. This rearrangement joins TRBV2 to TRBJ1-1; D is unresolved. This CDR3 region has 12 residues. CDR1 is SNHLY and CDR2 is FYNNEI in the germline V gene. CDR3 DNA (partial): TGTGCCAGCAGTGAGGGCGTTGGATCG. The encoded protein is CASSEGVGS. Given in full, the CDR3 is CASSEGVGSAFF.

To note about this clone: The read falls 3 residues short of the CDR3 end, and the missing part is taken from the germline J gene. The chain carries TRBV7-2 and TRBJ1-1; unclear D gene. The CDR3 has 13 residues. Trimming removed 2 bases at V and 0 bases at J, with 4 bases between. CDR1 and CDR2 from the germline V gene are SGHTA and FQGNSA. Partial CDR3 DNA: TGTGCCAGCAGCTTATACATGAACACTGAA. As protein: CASSLYMNTE. The full-length CDR3 reads as CASSLYMNTEAFF. Variable domain in full (rest from reference TRBV7-2 and TRBJ1-1): GAGVSQSPSNKVTEKGKDVELRCDPISGHTALYWYRQSLGQGLEFLIYFQGNSAPDKSGLPSDRFSAERTGGSVSTLTIQRTQQEDSAVYLCASSLYMNTEAFFGQGTRLTVV.

Of note for this clone: The read terminates 3 residues before the CDR3 end, so the remaining end is supplied by the germline J gene. This rearrangement joins TRBV7-3 to TRBJ1-2, with TRBD1 identical over 9 bases. With 5 bases clipped from V and 5 bases from J, the junction kept 3 bases outside the gene matches. Germline V gene sequence: CDR1 SGHTA, CDR2 FQGTGA. The length of the CDR3 is 13 residues. CDR3 amino acids: CASSPGTGYGYTF. The sequenced CDR3 bases are TGTGCCAGCAGCCCTGGGACAGGGTATGGC. Complete variable domain (other parts from reference TRBV7-3 and TRBJ1-2): GAGVSQTPSNKVTEKGKYVELRCDPISGHTALYWYRQSLGQGPEFLIYFQGTGAADDSGLPNDRFFAVRPEGSVSTLKIQRTERGDSAVYLCASSPGTGYGYTFGSGTRLTVV.

Remarks on this clone: The read comes to an end 3 residues before the CDR3 does, leaving the germline J gene to fill in the end. V and J are TRBV19 and TRBJ1-6; 7 bases line up with TRBD1. This CDR3 has 13 amino acids. CDR1 and CDR2 (germline): LNHDA, SQIVND (reference sequence). The V gene end was trimmed by 10 bases and the J gene end by 7 bases; junction bases not matched to a gene: 7. CDR3 region: CAISTGSNSPLHF. The covered CDR3 bases are TGTGCCATATCGACAGGGAGCAATTCACCC.

Comments on this clone: From the germline J gene comes the end of the CDR3, since the read stops 3 residues before it. The rearrangement links TRBV5-1 to TRBJ2-3, with D perhaps matching TRBD2 (5 bases). The CDR3 consists of 16 residues. Trimming pared 1 base from V and 0 bases from J, leaving 12 bases between. Per germline, CDR1 SGHRS and CDR2 YFSETQ. The sequenced part of the CDR3 DNA is TGCGCCAGCAGCTTGCGGCAGCGGATTAGCACAGATACG. This gives the protein CASSLRQRISTDT. From start to end, the CDR3 is CASSLRQRISTDTQYF.

With regard to this clone: The missing CDR3 end, 3 residues past where the read stops, is filled in from the germline J gene. The chain recombines TRBV5-4 with TRBJ1-1; 9 bases agree with TRBD1. J gave up 5 bases and V 4 bases, and 9 bases lay outside the gene matches. Germline CDR1 reads SGHNT; CDR2 reads YYREEE (reference sequence). The CDR3 contains 15 residues. The chain's CDR3 is CASSPPGTGRTEAFF. The CDR3 bases that were read are TGTGCCAGCAGCCCACCCGGGACAGGGCGTACTGAA.

With regard to this clone: The read terminates 3 residues ahead of where the CDR3 ends, so the germline J gene completes it. V usage is TRBV20-1 and J usage is TRBJ2-7; TRBD2 agrees at 8 bases. The CDR3 extends over 15 amino acids. J gave up 0 bases and V 2 bases, and 6 bases lay outside the gene matches. The V gene's germline CDR1 is DFQATT and CDR2 SNEGSKA (reference sequence). The sequenced CDR3 bases are TGCAGTGCTAGACTCAGGACTAGCCTCTCCTACGAG. It yields the protein CSARLRTSLSYE. The CDR3, in full, reads CSARLRTSLSYEQYF.

Notes on this clone: The sequenced fragment ends 3 residues before the CDR3 boundary, so the rest is inferred from the germline J gene. V and J are TRBV18 and TRBJ2-1; tentative D call: TRBD2 (6 bases). V was trimmed by 5 bases and J by 9 bases, leaving 17 bases between them. Looked up from germline, CDR1 is KGHSH and CDR2 is LQKENI. The CDR3 has 14 residues. CDR3 amino acids: CASSARLVVGEQFF. The covered CDR3 bases are TGTGCCAGCTCAGCGCGACTAGTAGTAGGTGAG. Full variable domain (outside the CDR3, taken from reference TRBV18 and TRBJ2-1): NAGVMQNPRHLVRRRGQEARLRCSPMKGHSHVYWYRQLPEEGLKFMVYLQKENIIDESGMPKERFSAEFPKEGPSILRIQQVVRGDSAAYFCASSARLVVGEQFFGPGTRLTVL.